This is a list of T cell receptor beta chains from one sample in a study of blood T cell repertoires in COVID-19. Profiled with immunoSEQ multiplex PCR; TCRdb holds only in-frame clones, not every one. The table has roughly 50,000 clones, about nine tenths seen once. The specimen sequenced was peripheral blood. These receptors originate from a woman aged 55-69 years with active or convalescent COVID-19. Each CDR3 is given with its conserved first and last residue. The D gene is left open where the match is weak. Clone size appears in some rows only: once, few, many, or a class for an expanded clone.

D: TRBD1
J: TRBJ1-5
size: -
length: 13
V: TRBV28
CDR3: CASSFRGNLPQHF
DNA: TGTGCCAGCAGCTTCAGGGGGAACCTGCCCCAGCATTTT

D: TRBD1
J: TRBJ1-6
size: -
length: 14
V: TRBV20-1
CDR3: CSASKTGGRSPLHF
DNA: TGCAGTGCTAGTAAGACAGGGGGCCGTTCACCCCTCCACTTT

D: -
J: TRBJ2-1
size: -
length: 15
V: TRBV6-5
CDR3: CASSSSGSSYNEQFF
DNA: TGTGCCAGCAGTTCAAGCGGAAGCTCCTACAATGAGCAGTTCTTC

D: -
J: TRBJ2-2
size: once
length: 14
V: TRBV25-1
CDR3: CASRNSPNTGELFF
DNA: TGTGCCAGCAGAAACAGCCCTAACACCGGGGAGCTGTTTTTT

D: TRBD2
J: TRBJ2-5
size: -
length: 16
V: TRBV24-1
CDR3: CATSDWGLAGQETQYF
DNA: TGTGCCACCAGTGATTGGGGACTAGCGGGGCAAGAGACCCAGTACTTC

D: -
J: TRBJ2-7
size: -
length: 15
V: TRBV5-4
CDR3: CASSLASGAPIEQYF
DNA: TGTGCCAGCAGCTTGGCCTCAGGGGCCCCTATCGAGCAGTACTTC

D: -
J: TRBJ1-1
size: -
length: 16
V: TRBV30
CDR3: CAWRVGALNMNTEAFF
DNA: TGTGCCTGGAGGGTGGGGGCCCTGAACATGAACACTGAAGCTTTCTTT

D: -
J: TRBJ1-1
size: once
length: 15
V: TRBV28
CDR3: CASSTGTNMNTEAFF
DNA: TGTGCCAGCAGTACCGGGACAAACATGAACACTGAAGCTTTCTTT

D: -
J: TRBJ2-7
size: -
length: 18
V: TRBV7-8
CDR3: CASSLVSGAASLSYEQYF
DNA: TGTGCCAGCAGCTTAGTTTCGGGAGCGGCTAGCCTTTCCTACGAGCAGTACTTC

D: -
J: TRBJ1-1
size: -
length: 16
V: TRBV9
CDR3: CASSDPPGRGGTEAFF
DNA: TGTGCCAGCAGCGACCCCCCCGGACGAGGAGGGACTGAAGCTTTCTTT

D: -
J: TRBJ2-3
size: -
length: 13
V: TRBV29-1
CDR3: CSVEVVADDTQYF
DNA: TGCAGCGTTGAAGTAGTAGCGGATGATACGCAGTATTTT

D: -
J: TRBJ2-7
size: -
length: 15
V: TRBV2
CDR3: CASSPRAGSSYEQYF
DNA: TGTGCCAGCAGTCCTAGGGCAGGGTCCTCCTACGAGCAGTACTTC

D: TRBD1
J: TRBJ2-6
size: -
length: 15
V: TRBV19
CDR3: CASSYRGSGANVLTF
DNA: TGTGCCAGTAGTTACAGGGGTTCTGGGGCCAACGTCCTGACTTTC

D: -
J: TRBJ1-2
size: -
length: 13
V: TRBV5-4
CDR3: CASSLKGGNGYTF
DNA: TGTGCCAGCAGCTTGAAAGGGGGAAATGGCTACACCTTC

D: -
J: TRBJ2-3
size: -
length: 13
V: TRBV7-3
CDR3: CASSLYEGDPQYF
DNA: TGTGCCAGCAGCTTATATGAGGGGGACCCGCAGTATTTT

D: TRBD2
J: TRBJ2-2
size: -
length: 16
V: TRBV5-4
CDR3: CASSPGAGGKTGELFF
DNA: TGTGCCAGCAGCCCCGGAGCGGGGGGAAAGACCGGGGAGCTGTTTTTT

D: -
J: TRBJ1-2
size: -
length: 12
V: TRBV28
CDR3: CASGQGSYGYTF
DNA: TGTGCCAGCGGCCAGGGGAGCTATGGCTACACCTTC

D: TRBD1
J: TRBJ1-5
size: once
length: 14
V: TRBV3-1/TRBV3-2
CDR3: CASSQQGARQPQHF
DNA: TGTGCCAGCAGCCAGCAGGGGGCGAGGCAGCCCCAGCATTTT

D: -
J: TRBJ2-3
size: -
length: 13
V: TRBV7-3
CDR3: CASSSTGTDTQYF
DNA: TGTGCCAGCAGCTCGACAGGCACAGATACGCAGTATTTT

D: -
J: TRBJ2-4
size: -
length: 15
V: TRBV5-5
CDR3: CASSLSGQNQNIQYF
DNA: TGTGCCAGCAGCTTGAGTGGACAGAACCAAAACATTCAGTACTTC

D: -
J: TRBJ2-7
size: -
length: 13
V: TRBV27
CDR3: CASSHVRGYEQYF
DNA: TGTGCCAGCAGTCACGTCCGGGGGTACGAGCAGTACTTC

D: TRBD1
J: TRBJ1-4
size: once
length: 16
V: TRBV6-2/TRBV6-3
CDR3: CASSSPGGATNEKLFF
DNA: TGTGCCAGCAGTTCGCCAGGGGGAGCAACTAATGAAAAACTGTTTTTT

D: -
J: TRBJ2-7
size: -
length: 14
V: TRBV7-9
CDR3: CASSFGGANYEQYF
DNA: TGTGCCAGCAGCTTCGGAGGGGCCAACTACGAGCAGTACTTC

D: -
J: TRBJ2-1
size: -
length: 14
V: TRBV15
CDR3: CATSGKERDNEQFF
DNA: TGTGCCACCAGCGGAAAAGAACGGGACAATGAGCAGTTCTTC

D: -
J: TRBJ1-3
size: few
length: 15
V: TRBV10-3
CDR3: CAISESPGSGNTIYF
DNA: TGTGCCATCAGTGAGTCCCCGGGCTCTGGAAACACCATATATTTT

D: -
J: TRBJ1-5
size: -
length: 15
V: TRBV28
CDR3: CASGGAGTSNQPQHF
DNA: TGTGCCAGCGGGGGGGCCGGTACTAGCAATCAGCCCCAGCATTTT

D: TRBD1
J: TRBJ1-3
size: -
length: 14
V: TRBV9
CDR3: CASSGQGSGNTIYF
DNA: TGTGCCAGCAGCGGACAGGGAAGTGGAAACACCATATATTTT

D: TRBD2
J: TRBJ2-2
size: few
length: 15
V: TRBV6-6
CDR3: CASTNSGGGTGELFF
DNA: TGTGCCAGCACCAATAGCGGGGGCGGCACCGGGGAGCTGTTTTTT

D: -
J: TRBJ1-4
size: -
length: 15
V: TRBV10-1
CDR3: CATSNGAVPNEKLFF
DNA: TGCGCCACCTCGAATGGGGCAGTACCTAATGAAAAACTGTTTTTT

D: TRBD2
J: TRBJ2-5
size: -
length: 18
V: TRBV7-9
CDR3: CASSLGTSGRGSQETQYF
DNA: TGTGCCAGCAGCTTAGGGACTAGCGGGAGGGGTTCCCAAGAGACCCAGTACTTC

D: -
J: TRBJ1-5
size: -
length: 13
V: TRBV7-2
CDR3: CASSFTYNQPQHF
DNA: TGTGCCAGCAGCTTTACATACAATCAGCCCCAGCATTTT

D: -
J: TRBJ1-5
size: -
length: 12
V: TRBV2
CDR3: CASKGGNQPQHF
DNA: TGTGCCAGCAAGGGGGGCAATCAGCCCCAGCATTTT

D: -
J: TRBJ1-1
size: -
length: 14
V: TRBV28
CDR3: CASTPDSLNTEAFF
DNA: TGTGCCAGCACCCCCGACAGCCTGAACACTGAAGCTTTCTTT

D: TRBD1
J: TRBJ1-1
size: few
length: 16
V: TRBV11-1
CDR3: CASSHPGQPMNTEAFF
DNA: TGTGCCAGCAGCCATCCGGGACAGCCCATGAACACTGAAGCTTTCTTT

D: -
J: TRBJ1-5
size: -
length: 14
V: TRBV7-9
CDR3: CASSLTQTGEPQHF
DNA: TGTGCCAGCAGCTTAACGCAGACGGGGGAGCCCCAGCATTTT

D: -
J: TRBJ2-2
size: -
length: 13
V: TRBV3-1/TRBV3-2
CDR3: CASSHLGAGELFF
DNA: TGTGCCAGCAGCCATCTAGGGGCCGGGGAGCTGTTTTTT

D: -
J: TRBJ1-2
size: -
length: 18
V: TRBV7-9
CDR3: CASSLGFRKGREIYGYTF
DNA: TGTGCCAGCAGCTTAGGTTTCCGGAAGGGGCGAGAGATCTATGGCTACACCTTC

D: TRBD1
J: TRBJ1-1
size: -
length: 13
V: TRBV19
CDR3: CASVRGRNTEAFF
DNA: TGTGCCAGTGTCAGGGGGCGGAACACTGAAGCTTTCTTT

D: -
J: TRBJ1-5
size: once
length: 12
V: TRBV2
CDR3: CASSDIEQPQHF
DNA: TGTGCCAGCAGTGATATTGAGCAGCCCCAGCATTTT

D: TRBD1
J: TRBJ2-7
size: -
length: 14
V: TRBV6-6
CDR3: CASTETGQGHEQYF
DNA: TGTGCCAGCACCGAAACGGGACAGGGCCACGAGCAGTACTTC